This T cell receptor beta chain was documented in a study of T cells in tumors after PD-1 blockade. Looking at the study overall: Excluded were patients with checkpoint blockade, immunosuppressants, or radiotherapy or other anti-cancer therapy within 4 weeks. Daily vismodegib 150 mg continued in a subset of anti-PD-1-treated patients.

Tumor or blood genomic DNA was sequenced, with inputs of about 616 ng to 6,004 ng. This CDR3 has 14 amino acids. Germline V lookup: CDR1 LNHNV, CDR2 YYDKDF (reference sequence). V gave up 0 bases and J gave up 3 bases, with 9 bases separating them. Measured with immunoSEQ multiplex PCR; TCRdb has only the in-frame clones, and not every one. The sample lists 60,000 or so clones, about 80% occurring once. The specimen comprised PBMCs, sampled before anti-PD-1 treatment. The receptor was isolated from a human donor with basal cell carcinoma. J is TRBJ2-7 and V is TRBV15; D is unresolved. The CDR3 protein is CATSRESVNYEQYF. The CDR3 nucleotides read TGTGCCACCAGCAGAGAGTCAGTAAACTACGAGCAGTACTTC.